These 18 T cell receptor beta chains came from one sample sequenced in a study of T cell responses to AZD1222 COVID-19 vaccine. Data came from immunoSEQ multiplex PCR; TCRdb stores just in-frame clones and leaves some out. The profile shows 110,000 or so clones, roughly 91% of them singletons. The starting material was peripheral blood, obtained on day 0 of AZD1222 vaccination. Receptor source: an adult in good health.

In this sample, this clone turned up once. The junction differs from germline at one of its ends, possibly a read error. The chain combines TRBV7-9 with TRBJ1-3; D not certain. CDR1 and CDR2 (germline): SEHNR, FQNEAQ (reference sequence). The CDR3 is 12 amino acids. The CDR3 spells CASSLARAKAHF. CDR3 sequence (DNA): TGTGCCAGCAGCTTAGCGCGCGCCAAGGCACATTTT. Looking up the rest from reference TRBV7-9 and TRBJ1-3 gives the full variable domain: DTGVSQNPRHKITKRGQNVTFRCDPISEHNRLYWYRQTLGQGPEFLTYFQNEAQLEKSRLLSDRFSAERPKGSFSTLEIQRTEQGDSAMYLCASSLARAKAHFGEGSWLTVV.

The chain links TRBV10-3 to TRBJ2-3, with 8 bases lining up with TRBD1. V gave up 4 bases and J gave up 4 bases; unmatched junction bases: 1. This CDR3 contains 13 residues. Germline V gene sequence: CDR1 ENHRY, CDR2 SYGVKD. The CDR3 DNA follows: TGTGCCATCAGTGCGACAGGGGCAGATACGCAGTATTTT. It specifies CAISATGADTQYF.

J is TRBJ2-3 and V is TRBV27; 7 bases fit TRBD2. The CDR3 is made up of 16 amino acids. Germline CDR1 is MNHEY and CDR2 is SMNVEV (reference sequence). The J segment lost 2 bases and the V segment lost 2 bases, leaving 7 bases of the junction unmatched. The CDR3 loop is CASSLGAGAFTDTQYF. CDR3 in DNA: TGTGCCAGCAGTTTAGGCGCGGGAGCTTTCACAGATACGCAGTATTTT.

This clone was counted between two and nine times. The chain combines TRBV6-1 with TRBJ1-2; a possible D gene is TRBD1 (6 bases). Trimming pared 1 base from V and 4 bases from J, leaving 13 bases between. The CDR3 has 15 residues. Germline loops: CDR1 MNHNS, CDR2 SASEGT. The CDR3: CASSEGQASGYGYTF. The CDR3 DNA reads TGTGCCAGCAGTGAAGGACAGGCGTCTGGCTATGGCTACACCTTC.

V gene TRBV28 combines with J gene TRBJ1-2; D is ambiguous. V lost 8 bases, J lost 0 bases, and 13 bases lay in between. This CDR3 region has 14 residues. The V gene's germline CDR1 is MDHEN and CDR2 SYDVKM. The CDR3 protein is CASSGVSANYGYTF. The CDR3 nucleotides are TGTGCCAGCTCTGGAGTCAGCGCTAACTATGGCTACACCTTC.

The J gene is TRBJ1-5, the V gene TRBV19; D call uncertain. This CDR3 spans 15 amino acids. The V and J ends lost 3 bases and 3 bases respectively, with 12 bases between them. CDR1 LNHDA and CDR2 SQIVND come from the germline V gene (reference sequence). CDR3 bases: TGTGCCAGTAGTATTAGAGGCAGTTACAATCAGCCCCAGCATTTT. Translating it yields CASSIRGSYNQPQHF. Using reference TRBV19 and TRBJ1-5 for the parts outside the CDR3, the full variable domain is DGGITQSPKYLFRKEGQNVTLSCEQNLNHDAMYWYRQDPGQGLRLIYYSQIVNDFQKGDIAEGYSVSREKKESFPLTVTSAQKNPTAFYLCASSIRGSYNQPQHFGDGTRLSIL.

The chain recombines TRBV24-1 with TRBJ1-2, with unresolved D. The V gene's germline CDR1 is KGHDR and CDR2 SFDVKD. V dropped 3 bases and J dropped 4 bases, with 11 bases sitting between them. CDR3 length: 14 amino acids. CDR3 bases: TGTGCCACCAGTGATGAGGGCCCGTCCTATGGCTACACCTTC. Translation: CATSDEGPSYGYTF.

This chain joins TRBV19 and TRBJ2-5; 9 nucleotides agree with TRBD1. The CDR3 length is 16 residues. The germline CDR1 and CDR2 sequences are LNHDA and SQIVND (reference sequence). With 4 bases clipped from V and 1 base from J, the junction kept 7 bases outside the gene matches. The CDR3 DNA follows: TGTGCCAGTAGTAGTCCGGGGGACAGGGCCCAAGAGACCCAGTACTTC. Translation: CASSSPGDRAQETQYF.

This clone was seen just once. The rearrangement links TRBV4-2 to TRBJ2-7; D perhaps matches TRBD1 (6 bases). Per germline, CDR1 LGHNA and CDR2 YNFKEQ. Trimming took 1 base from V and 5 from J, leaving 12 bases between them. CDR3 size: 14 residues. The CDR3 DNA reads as TGTGCCAGCAGCCAAGTCGCAGGGGATCACGAGCAGTACTTC. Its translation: CASSQVAGDHEQYF.

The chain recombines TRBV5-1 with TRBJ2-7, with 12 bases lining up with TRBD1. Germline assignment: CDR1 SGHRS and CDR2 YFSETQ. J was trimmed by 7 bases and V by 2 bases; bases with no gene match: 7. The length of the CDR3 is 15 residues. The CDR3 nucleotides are TGCGCCAGCAGCTTAACGGGACAGGGGGCAGGGGAGCAGTACTTC. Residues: CASSLTGQGAGEQYF.

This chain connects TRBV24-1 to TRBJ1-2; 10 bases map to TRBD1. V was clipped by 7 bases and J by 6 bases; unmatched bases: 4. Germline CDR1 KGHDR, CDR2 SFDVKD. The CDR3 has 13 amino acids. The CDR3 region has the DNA TGTGCCACCAGGGACAGGGGGGAGGATGGCTACACCTTC. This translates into CATRDRGEDGYTF.

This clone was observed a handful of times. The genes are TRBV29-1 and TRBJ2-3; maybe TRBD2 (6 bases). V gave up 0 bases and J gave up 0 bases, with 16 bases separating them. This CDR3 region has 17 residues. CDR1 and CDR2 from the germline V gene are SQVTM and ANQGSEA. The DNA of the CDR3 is TGCAGCGTTGAAGATGGGGGGACCCTCTCTAGCACAGATACGCAGTATTTT. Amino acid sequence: CSVEDGGTLSSTDTQYF.

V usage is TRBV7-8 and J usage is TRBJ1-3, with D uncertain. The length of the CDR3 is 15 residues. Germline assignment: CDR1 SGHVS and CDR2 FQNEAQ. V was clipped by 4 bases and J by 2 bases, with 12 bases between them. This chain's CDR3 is CASSSPEGAGNTIYF. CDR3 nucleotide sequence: TGTGCCAGCAGCTCCCCGGAGGGAGCTGGAAACACCATATATTTT.

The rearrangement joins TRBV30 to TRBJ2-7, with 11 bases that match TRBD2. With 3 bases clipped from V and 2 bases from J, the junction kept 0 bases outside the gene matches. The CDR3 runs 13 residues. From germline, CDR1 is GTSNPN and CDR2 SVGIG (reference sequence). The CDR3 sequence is CAWRLAGAYEQYF. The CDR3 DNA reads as TGTGCCTGGAGACTAGCGGGAGCCTACGAGCAGTACTTC.

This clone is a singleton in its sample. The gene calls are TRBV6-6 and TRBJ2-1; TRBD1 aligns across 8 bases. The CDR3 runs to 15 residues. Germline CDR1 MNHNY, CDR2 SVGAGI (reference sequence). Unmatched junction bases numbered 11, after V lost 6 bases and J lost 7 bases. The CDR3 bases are TGTGCCAGCAGCCCACCCGGGGACAGGAAGAATGAGCAGTTCTTC. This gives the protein CASSPPGDRKNEQFF.

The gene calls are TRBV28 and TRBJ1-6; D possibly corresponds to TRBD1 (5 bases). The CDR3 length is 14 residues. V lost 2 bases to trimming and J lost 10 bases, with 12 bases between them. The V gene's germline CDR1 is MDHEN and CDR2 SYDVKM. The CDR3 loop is CASSLVQGNSPLHF. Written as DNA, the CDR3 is TGTGCCAGCAGTTTAGTCCAGGGTAACTCACCCCTCCACTTT.

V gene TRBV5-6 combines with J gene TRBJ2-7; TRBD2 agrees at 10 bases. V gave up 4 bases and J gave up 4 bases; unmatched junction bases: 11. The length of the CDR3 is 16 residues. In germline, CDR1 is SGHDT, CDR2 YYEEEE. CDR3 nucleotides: TGTGCCAGCAGCCAATGGGGGCTAGCGGGAGCTTACGAGCAGTACTTC. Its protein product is CASSQWGLAGAYEQYF.

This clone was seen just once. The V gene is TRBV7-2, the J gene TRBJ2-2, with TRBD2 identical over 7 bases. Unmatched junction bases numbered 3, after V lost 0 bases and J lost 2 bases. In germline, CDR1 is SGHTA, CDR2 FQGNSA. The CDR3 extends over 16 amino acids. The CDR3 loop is CASSLASSGNTGELFF. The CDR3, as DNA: TGTGCCAGCAGCTTAGCATCTAGCGGCAACACCGGGGAGCTGTTTTTT.